This T cell receptor (beta chain) stems from a study of cytomegalovirus exposure and HLA in healthy donors. Study details: The 95 to 150 validation repertoires used the same platform as the roughly 670 first-cohort repertoires, a later analysis reported. Findings and limits, study-wide: Researchers counted around 150 TCR beta chains as cytomegalovirus-associated. The majority of TCR sequences were rare, yet some public TCRs appeared in many donors.

The donors were in the roughly 130-subject validation cohort; that cohort was separate from the approximately 700-subject first cohort. Only in-frame clones appear in the TCRdb table, and some are missing; sequencing was by immunoSEQ multiplex PCR. The table includes approximately 100,000 clones, approximately 93% detected once. The V and J ends lost 3 bases and 2 bases, in that order; junction bases with no gene match: 6. Germline CDR1 reads MNHEY; CDR2 reads SVGAGI. The CDR3 covers 16 residues. Concerning this clone: Its antigen remains unknown.

This clonotype was obtained from a woman aged 25 to 39 in good health and CMV-seropositive. Sequenced material: PBMCs. The genes are TRBV6-5 and TRBJ2-2, with 7 bases identical to TRBD2. CDR3 DNA sequence: TGTGCCAGCAGTTATTCGACTAGCAGAAACACCGGGGAGCTGTTTTTT. It codes for CASSYSTSRNTGELFF.